One and the same sample provided the 30 T cell receptor beta chains below, sequenced in a study of T cells expressing NK-cell markers. After re-calling the 5' RACE reads, TCRdb lists one entry per CDR3 protein, DNA absent. This table holds about 380,000 distinct CDR3 sequences. Material: blood T cells: a sorted CD56 or NKG2C T cell subset, CD4+ or CD8+ T cells, or bulk PBMC T cells (not recorded which). These TCRs come from a man aged 18-70 years in good health.

V is TRBV7-2 and J is TRBJ2-3. The CDR3 runs to 15 residues. CDR1 and CDR2 from the germline V gene are SGHTA and FQGNSA. CDR3 loop: CASSTQASGTDTQYF.

V and J are TRBV6-1 and TRBJ2-7. CDR1 is MNHNS and CDR2 is SASEGT in the germline V gene. The CDR3 covers 12 residues. CDR3 residues: CASSGLGYEQYF.

The rearrangement joins TRBV24-1 to TRBJ2-3; the D call of TRBD2 rests on TCRdb alone, since no DNA is present to check it. Germline CDR1 reads KGHDR; CDR2 reads SFDVKD. The CDR3 has 17 residues. The CDR3 here is CATSDPGLAGGIDTQYF.

The rearrangement links TRBV15 to TRBJ2-3; TCRdb lists TRBD1, though no DNA is available to test this call. Germline assignment: CDR1 LNHNV and CDR2 YYDKDF (reference sequence). CDR3 length equals 16 residues. This CDR3 reads CATSREGGSFTDTQYF.

The chain couples TRBV12-3 or TRBV12-4 to TRBJ1-1; TCRdb's assignment of TRBD1 cannot be checked, as there is no DNA. The CDR3 covers 13 residues. CDR3 residues: CASSPKGSGEAFF.

This chain links TRBV15 with TRBJ2-5; without DNA, the TCRdb call of TRBD1 cannot be checked. CDR1 and CDR2 (germline): LNHNV, YYDKDF (reference sequence). CDR3 length: 14 amino acids. CDR3 sequence reads: CATSRWTAQETQYF.

CDR3 region: CASSLVGGGPQETQYF. The chain links TRBV5-1 to TRBJ2-5; with no DNA, the TCRdb D assignment of TRBD1 cannot be verified. This CDR3 contains 16 residues. Germline loops: CDR1 SGHRS, CDR2 YFSETQ.

The V and J genes are TRBV7-9 and TRBJ1-4. The CDR3 has 13 amino acids. The germline CDR1 and CDR2 sequences are SEHNR and FQNEAQ (reference sequence). The CDR3 is CASSLSGSEKLFF. Full variable domain (missing parts from reference TRBV7-9 and TRBJ1-4): DTGVSQNPRHKITKRGQNVTFRCDPISEHNRLYWYRQTLGQGPEFLTYFQNEAQLEKSRLLSDRFSAERPKGSFSTLEIQRTEQGDSAMYLCASSLSGSEKLFFGSGTQLSVL.

The chain recombines TRBV24-1 with TRBJ2-5; checking the TCRdb D call of TRBD1 is not possible without DNA. Germline loops: CDR1 KGHDR, CDR2 SFDVKD. The CDR3 covers 13 residues. The CDR3 protein is CATSATGGETQYF.

The chain uses TRBV5-1 and TRBJ2-1. Germline V lookup: CDR1 SGHRS, CDR2 YFSETQ. The CDR3 sequence is 14 residues long. This chain's CDR3 is CASSATHFSNEQFF.

The rearrangement links TRBV14 to TRBJ1-2; TCRdb picks TRBD1, but there is no DNA to check that call. The V gene's germline CDR1 is SGHDN and CDR2 FVKESK. The CDR3 has 13 amino acids. The CDR3: CASSHTRGPGYTF.

The genes are TRBV5-1 and TRBJ1-5. Germline values: CDR1 SGHRS, CDR2 YFSETQ. CDR3 length: 14 residues. The CDR3 spells CASSLEGSNQPQHF.

Here the CDR3 reads CASRTPGHSYEQYF. The chain links TRBV6-1 to TRBJ2-7; there is no DNA to check the TCRdb D call of TRBD1. The CDR3 runs to 14 residues. Germline assignment: CDR1 MNHNS and CDR2 SASEGT.

CDR3 protein: CASSLVHTSGGANEQFF. V gene TRBV11-2 combines with J gene TRBJ2-1; TCRdb reports TRBD2, a call that lacks DNA to check it against. The CDR3 has 17 residues. Germline CDR1 is SGHAT and CDR2 is FQNNGV.

This chain links TRBV3-1 with TRBJ2-7. This CDR3 contains 16 residues. From germline, CDR1 is LGHDT and CDR2 YNNKEL (reference sequence). The CDR3 loop is CASSFDLGSRSYEQYF.

The rearrangement joins TRBV27 to TRBJ2-5; TCRdb indicates TRBD1, and absent DNA this call remains unverified. Germline V gene sequence: CDR1 MNHEY, CDR2 SMNVEV (reference sequence). This CDR3 contains 11 residues. The CDR3 sequence is CASRRGETQYF.

The chain uses TRBV6-1 and TRBJ1-1; TCRdb selects TRBD1, and the lack of DNA leaves this call unchecked. The CDR3 is made up of 11 amino acids. Per germline, CDR1 MNHNS and CDR2 SASEGT. The CDR3 reads CASSERGPAFF.

The V call is TRBV18, the J call TRBJ2-7; TCRdb calls TRBD1, which cannot be checked without DNA. Germline V gives CDR1 KGHSH, CDR2 LQKENI. CDR3 length equals 17 residues. CDR3 sequence reads: CASSTATALQKNYEQYF.

The J gene is TRBJ2-3, the V gene TRBV9; the TCRdb call, TRBD1, lacks DNA for checking. In germline, CDR1 is SGDLS, CDR2 YYNGEE. The CDR3 is 19 residues long. The CDR3 region is CASSATGDHRGPNTDTQYF.

The rearrangement joins TRBV5-8 to TRBJ2-2. Germline V gene data show CDR1 as SGHTS and CDR2 as YDEGEE. The CDR3 has 13 amino acids. CDR3 sequence reads: CASSLFQNGELFF.

The chain uses TRBV19 and TRBJ2-1. This CDR3 is built from 11 residues. Germline V gene data show CDR1 as LNHDA and CDR2 as SQIVND (reference sequence). The CDR3 spells CASTAGYEQFF.

The chain combines TRBV18 with TRBJ2-5; TCRdb outputs TRBD1, but without DNA this stays unchecked. The CDR3 is 14 amino acids. The V gene's germline CDR1 is KGHSH and CDR2 LQKENI. CDR3 amino acids: CASSPYRPEETQYF.

The chain carries TRBV7-3 and TRBJ2-1. There are 13 residues in the CDR3. CDR1 and CDR2 (germline): SGHTA, FQGTGA. The CDR3: CASSLTSYNEQFF.

The chain has TRBV29-1 and TRBJ1-2; TCRdb names TRBD1, which stays unverified in the absence of DNA. Germline V gene sequence: CDR1 SQVTM, CDR2 ANQGSEA. The CDR3 loop spans 17 amino acids. The CDR3 region is CSVEVGRGTGGNYGYTF.

This chain uses TRBV19 with TRBJ1-2; as DNA is missing, the TRBD1 call by TCRdb cannot be tested. CDR1 is LNHDA and CDR2 is SQIVND in the germline V gene (reference sequence). The CDR3 has 14 amino acids. The CDR3 is CASNSQGDGYGYTF. The complete variable domain, with remaining parts taken from reference TRBV19 and TRBJ1-2, reads DGGITQSPKYLFRKEGQNVTLSCEQNLNHDAMYWYRQDPGQGLRLIYYSQIVNDFQKGDIAEGYSVSREKKESFPLTVTSAQKNPTAFYLCASNSQGDGYGYTFGSGTRLTVV.

The chain recombines TRBV28 with TRBJ2-1; TCRdb calls TRBD1, which cannot be checked without DNA. Germline lookup yields CDR1 MDHEN and CDR2 SYDVKM. This CDR3 comprises 15 residues. The CDR3 protein is CASSPGTGGLNEQFF.

The V and J genes are TRBV12-3 or TRBV12-4 and TRBJ1-1. The CDR3 spans 14 residues. CDR3 sequence reads: CASRRLAANTEAFF.

The rearrangement joins TRBV2 to TRBJ1-5. The germline V gene has CDR1 SNHLY and CDR2 FYNNEI. This CDR3 comprises 13 residues. CDR3 loop: CASTPESNQPQHF.

This chain connects TRBV4-2 to TRBJ1-2; with no DNA, the TCRdb D assignment of TRBD1 cannot be verified. The germline gives CDR1 LGHNA, CDR2 YNFKEQ. CDR3 length equals 14 residues. CDR3: CASSRGQSNYGYTF.

The chain uses TRBV4-1 and TRBJ2-1; no DNA is available, so the TRBD1 call from TCRdb remains unchecked. CDR1 and CDR2 from the germline V gene are MGHRA and YSYEKL. The CDR3 has 16 amino acids. CDR3 in amino acids: CASSQDGWGAYNEQFF.